The 12 T cell receptor beta chains given below trace back to one sample, sequenced in a study of somatic mutations in cytotoxic T cells in rheumatoid arthritis. Assay: immunoSEQ multiplex PCR; the TCRdb copy retains only in-frame clones and omits some. This sample yields more than 15,000 clones, of which less than 75% are seen a single time; about a fifth belongs to the top ten. Source material: CD8+ T cells sorted from blood. Source of these receptors: a woman aged 60-75 years in good health.

This clone was observed a single time. The chain links TRBV6-5 to TRBJ1-1; D is possibly TRBD1 (5 bases). The V gene's germline CDR1 is MNHEY and CDR2 SVGAGI. Trimming cost V 7 bases and J 2 bases, with 17 bases left between them. The CDR3 is 15 amino acids. CDR3 DNA: TGTGCCAGCATTCTTGGCCGGGGGAGAAACACTGAAGCTTTCTTT. This gives the protein CASILGRGRNTEAFF.

This sequence joins TRBV7-6 and TRBJ2-7; a weak D match, TRBD2 (7 bases). Germline loops: CDR1 SGHVS, CDR2 FNYEAQ. Trimming shortened V by 1 base and J by 3 bases, and 16 bases separated the two germline ends. This CDR3 is 16 amino acids long. The CDR3 is CASSLEEGGTGYEQYF. CDR3 bases: TGTGCCAGCAGCTTAGAGGAGGGGGGGACTGGCTACGAGCAGTACTTC.

CDR3 nucleotides: TGTGCCAGCACTGACAGGGGGCTGGGCTCCTACGAGCAGTACTTC. The encoded protein is CASTDRGLGSYEQYF. This chain uses TRBV2 with TRBJ2-7; TRBD1 matches 10 bases. CDR3 length: 15 residues. Trimming removed 7 bases from V and 0 bases from J; junction bases left unmatched: 6. Germline lookup yields CDR1 SNHLY and CDR2 FYNNEI. The variable domain in full, with the rest retrieved from reference TRBV2 and TRBJ2-7, is EPEVTQTPSHQVTQMGQEVILRCVPISNHLYFYWYRQILGQKVEFLVSFYNNEISEKSEIFDDQFSVERPDGSNFTLKIRSTKLEDSAMYFCASTDRGLGSYEQYFGPGTRLTVT.

The J gene is TRBJ2-1, the V gene TRBV21-1; TRBD2 is taken as the D call from the table, unchecked against the DNA. TRBV21-1 is a recognized pseudogene. This CDR3 is built from 17 residues. The CDR3 bases are TGTGCCAGCAGCAAATACGGAGACGGTAGCGGACCTTTGGAGCAGTTCTTC. Amino acid sequence: CASSKYGDGSGPLEQFF.

The gene calls are TRBV7-8 and TRBJ1-1, with 7 bases fitting TRBD1. Trimming took 5 bases from V and 3 from J; bases not matched to a gene: 3. The CDR3 has 13 amino acids. Per germline, CDR1 SGHVS and CDR2 FQNEAQ. As DNA, the CDR3 is TGTGCCAGCAGCGCGCAGGGGGACACTGAAGCTTTCTTT. Translating gives CASSAQGDTEAFF.

This chain uses TRBV5-5 with TRBJ2-7; a possible D gene is TRBD2 (6 bases). Between the trimmed V and J ends, which lost 5 bases and 3 bases, there was a span of 15 bases. CDR1 is SGHKS, CDR2 YYEKEE, per germline (reference sequence). This CDR3 contains 14 residues. The CDR3 protein is CASRYQGGVYEQYF. CDR3 coding DNA: TGTGCCAGCAGATACCAGGGAGGAGTCTACGAGCAGTACTTC.

This clone was picked up a small number of times. The sample contains more than one DNA sequence encoding this CDR3. The chain uses TRBV6-1 and TRBJ2-1; D remains ambiguous. The CDR3 covers 14 residues. Per germline, CDR1 MNHNS and CDR2 SASEGT. V lost 1 base, J lost 6 bases, and 10 bases lay in between. For the CDR3, the DNA is TGTGCCAGCAGTGAAGACCCAGTACTCAATGAGCAGTTCTTC. Protein: CASSEDPVLNEQFF.

The chain couples TRBV7-8 to TRBJ1-1, with unresolved D. The germline V and J ends were trimmed by 1 base and 2 bases, with 14 bases remaining between them. Germline V gene lookup returns CDR1 SGHVS and CDR2 FQNEAQ. The CDR3 has 16 amino acids. The CDR3 protein is CASSLVGERSNTEAFF. The CDR3 coding sequence is TGTGCCAGCAGCTTAGTCGGCGAAAGGAGCAACACTGAAGCTTTCTTT.

The chain joins TRBV30 to TRBJ2-5, with D maybe TRBD1 (5 bases). The germline CDR1 and CDR2 sequences are GTSNPN and SVGIG (reference sequence). The CDR3 is made up of 14 amino acids. V gave up 5 bases and J gave up 11 bases, with 24 bases separating them. CDR3 sequence reads: CAWHRSTEASEQYF. DNA for the CDR3: TGTGCCTGGCATAGATCGACAGAGGCTAGTGAGCAGTACTTC.

The rearrangement uses TRBV5-8 and TRBJ1-1; D might be TRBD1 (5 bases). The CDR3 runs to 16 residues. Germline V gene data show CDR1 as SGHTS and CDR2 as YDEGEE. V gave up 7 bases and J gave up 4 bases, with 23 bases separating them. The CDR3 loop reads CASGAHAGRGSTEAFF. The CDR3 DNA follows: TGTGCCAGCGGGGCCCACGCGGGGCGAGGGAGCACTGAAGCTTTCTTT.

This chain joins TRBV7-8 and TRBJ2-7; D tentatively reads TRBD1 or TRBD2 (5 bases each). V was cut by 2 bases and J by 2 bases, with 13 bases left in between. This CDR3 has 15 residues. Per the germline V gene, CDR1 is SGHVS and CDR2 is FQNEAQ. The CDR3 coding sequence is TGTGCCAGCAGCTTATGGCTGGGACCAACCTACGAGCAGTACTTC. Its protein is CASSLWLGPTYEQYF.

The chain links TRBV27 to TRBJ2-3; TRBD1 matches at 9 bases. The CDR3 length is 14 residues. Trimming cost V 5 bases and J 6 bases; bases outside gene matches: 6. Looked up from germline, CDR1 is MNHEY and CDR2 is SMNVEV (reference sequence). This CDR3 reads CASSPTGGYDTQYF. The CDR3 nucleotides read TGTGCCAGCAGTCCTACAGGGGGCTACGATACGCAGTATTTT.